This T cell receptor (beta chain) was observed in a study of blood T cell repertoires in COVID-19. Study information: Whether acute or convalescent, the COVID-19 samples came from the United States, Italy and Spain. PBMCs, B-cell-depleted T cells, or T cells provided the cDNA or gDNA that made up the material.

The Seattle patients, enrolled during active infection, were followed longitudinally. Authors' analysis steps: Counts of nucleated cells, estimated from reference gene primer amplification, were obtained. Some clones are missing from TCRdb's copy, which holds only in-frame ones; the method was immunoSEQ multiplex PCR. V, J and clone size are those of that table, while D and trimming were read from the DNA. This sample has over 200,000 clones, with over 80% found just once. Germline trimming cut 5 bases from V and 7 bases from J; bases unmatched to any gene: 11. This CDR3 is 15 amino acids long. Germline V gene data show CDR1 as MDHEN and CDR2 as SYDVKM.

This chain joins TRBV28 and TRBJ1-1; 9 bases agree with TRBD1. The TCR sequence derives from a man aged 25-40 years with COVID-19, enrolled during active disease. Specimen: peripheral blood. The CDR3 DNA sequence: TGTGCCAGCAGTGGAGGACAGGGGAGTATTAGTGAAGCTTTCTTT. Translation gives CASSGGQGSISEAFF.